This TCR beta chain was recovered during a study of blood T cells in healthy people across ages. CDR1 SEHNR and CDR2 FQNEAQ come from the germline V gene (reference sequence). The CDR3 extends over 16 amino acids. After removal of 4 bases from V and 5 bases from J, the junction contained 11 bases not matched to a gene. The authors ran a second PCR of roughly 6 to 12 cycles using a sample-barcoded 5' primer and a J-beta primer mix. One entry per CDR3 protein, called by TCRdb with MiXCR from the 5' RACE reads. The table shows fewer than 2 million distinct CDR3 sequences, with more than 35% occurring only once.

Sequencing was done on a sample of blood. This chain links TRBV7-9 with TRBJ2-5; 9 bases align to TRBD1. The sequence came from a human donor in good health. The CDR3 DNA reads as TGTGCCAGCAGCTGGCTCGGGACAGGGCTTGGGGAGACCCAGTACTTC. Its protein is CASSWLGTGLGETQYF.